What follows are 9 T cell receptor beta chains derived from one specimen sequenced in a study of T-cell reconstitution after alpha-beta-depleted transplantation in children. The library targeted TCRbeta and was prepared with unique molecular identifiers. TCRdb reprocessed the PCR reads via MiXCR and lists one record per CDR3 protein. The table includes 700,000 to 850,000 distinct CDR3 sequences, 16% detected once. The source material was PBMCs, mostly from graft donor cells, sampled 360 days after TCRalphabeta/CD19-depleted stem cell transplant. The receptors come from a male patient younger than 18 who had a stem cell transplant for acute lymphoblastic leukemia, so the T cells may come from the graft donor.

In regard to this clonotype: Without the conserved terminal phenylalanine or tryptophan, this CDR3 likely stems from a read error. The DNA is left out, because the CDR3 cannot be placed on it with certainty; the CDR3 is given as TCRdb lists it. The chain recombines TRBV7-9 with TRBJ2-7; the table's D call TRBD1 went unverified against the DNA. Germline V CDR1 and CDR2: SEHNR, FQNEAQ (reference sequence). Including both end residues, the CDR3 is 14 amino acids long. This CDR3 is CASRTGTVSYEQSI.

This clonotype was observed a handful of times. The CDR3 DNA follows: TGCAGTGCTGTGGACTCGGGGGGACACAGGAATGAGCAGTTCTTC. Translated, it gives CSAVDSGGHRNEQFF. The V gene is TRBV20-1, the J gene TRBJ2-1; D is perhaps TRBD2 (7 bases). The CDR3 runs 15 residues. CDR1 DFQATT and CDR2 SNEGSKA come from the germline V gene (reference sequence). Trimming left V 5 bases short and J 7 bases short, with 21 bases between.

The table lists this clonotype with a few counts. The chain links TRBV27 to TRBJ2-1; 8 bases fit TRBD2. Germline CDR1 reads MNHEY; CDR2 reads SMNVEV (reference sequence). The junction had 15 bases not matched to a gene; V was cut back by 8 bases and J by 0 bases. The CDR3 has 18 amino acids. CDR3 DNA sequence: TGTGCCAGCCGCCTCTTTACTAGCGGACGCAGCTCCTACAATGAGCAGTTCTTC. Translation gives CASRLFTSGRSSYNEQFF.

V and J are TRBV19 and TRBJ1-5; D is perhaps TRBD1 (5 bases). Germline assignment: CDR1 LNHDA and CDR2 SQIVND (reference sequence). Trimming shortened V by 4 bases and J by 3 bases, and 13 bases separated the two germline ends. CDR3 size: 15 residues. This CDR3 is CASSSLRQSNQPQHF. DNA of the CDR3: TGTGCCAGTAGTAGCCTGCGACAGTCCAATCAGCCCCAGCATTTT. Full variable domain (remainder filled in from reference TRBV19 and TRBJ1-5): DGGITQSPKYLFRKEGQNVTLSCEQNLNHDAMYWYRQDPGQGLRLIYYSQIVNDFQKGDIAEGYSVSREKKESFPLTVTSAQKNPTAFYLCASSSLRQSNQPQHFGDGTRLSIL.

This clonotype was seen a few times. The CDR3 here is CASSLLQGALEQYF. As DNA, the CDR3 is TGTGCCAGCAGTTTATTACAGGGGGCCCTCGAGCAGTACTTC. This chain links TRBV12-3 or TRBV12-4 with TRBJ2-7; 9 bases fit TRBD1. The trim removed 2 bases at V and 6 bases at J, leaving 5 bases unmatched. The CDR3 is 14 amino acids.

Only a few counts were recorded for this clonotype. The chain is built from TRBV27 and TRBJ2-1; D gene uncertain. This CDR3 region has 14 residues. Trimming cost V 1 base and J 1 base, with 5 bases left between them. Germline-derived CDR1 and CDR2 are MNHEY and SMNVEV (reference sequence). This CDR3 reads CASSLYLSYNEQFF. The CDR3 bases are TGTGCCAGCAGTTTATACCTGTCCTACAATGAGCAGTTCTTC.

This clonotype was picked up many times. The rearrangement uses TRBV7-6 and TRBJ2-2; tentatively, D is TRBD2 (6 bases). The CDR3 runs 16 residues. Trimming removed 1 base from V and 4 bases from J, with 13 bases in between. The V gene's germline CDR1 is SGHVS and CDR2 FNYEAQ. In nucleotides, the CDR3 is TGTGCCAGCAGCTTAGACCTAGCGCATCGCACCGGGGAGCTGTTTTTT. The encoded protein is CASSLDLAHRTGELFF.

This chain joins TRBV25-1 and TRBJ2-2, with D unresolved. Trimming took 1 base from V and 3 from J, leaving 3 bases between them. Per germline, CDR1 MGHDK and CDR2 SYGVNS. The CDR3 contains 13 residues. The CDR3 spells CASSEFDTGELFF. CDR3 DNA sequence: TGTGCCAGCAGTGAATTTGACACCGGGGAGCTGTTTTTT.

This sequence joins TRBV5-1 and TRBJ2-5; the D gene is possibly TRBD2 (6 bases). Germline V gene lookup returns CDR1 SGHRS and CDR2 YFSETQ. The V end lost 4 bases, the J end lost 4 bases, and 14 bases lay between the germline ends. The length of the CDR3 is 14 residues. CDR3 coding DNA: TGCGCCAGCAGCGCCGGGAGAACCGGAGAGACCCAGTACTTC. It encodes CASSAGRTGETQYF.